The sequence of this T cell receptor beta chain was determined in a study of CD8+CD57+ T cells in acquired aplastic anemia. On the study more broadly: DNA recovered from sorted CD4+ and CD8+ cells had a mean of approximately 3 ug. The study, taken as a whole, reports: Overlap between patients and controls comprised roughly 28 CD8+ CDR3 sequences. In CD8+ cells, Simpson's diversity showed no significant difference between patients and controls.

Genomic DNA was employed as the template in profiling TCR beta VDJ and CDR3. Each CDR3 protein is one row after TCRdb ran MiXCR on the reads. The sample records roughly 160,000 distinct CDR3 sequences, around 48% being singletons. The CDR3 is made up of 14 amino acids. The trim removed 6 bases at V and 6 bases at J, leaving 3 bases unmatched. Patients who underwent sequencing had shown CD8+CD57+ cell expansion by flow cytometry. No patient had been given any therapy when blood was sampled. About this clonotype: Its antigen remains unidentified.

This TCR derives from a human donor with aplastic anemia. V usage is TRBV12-3 or TRBV12-4 and J usage is TRBJ1-6; 9 positions match TRBD1. Input material: sorted CD4+, CD8+, or CD8+CD57+ T cells (not recorded which) from PBMCs. CDR3 sequence (DNA): TGTGCCAGCAGACACAGGGGGCGTAATTCACCCCTCCACTTT. Translating gives CASRHRGRNSPLHF.